This passage covers 3 T cell receptor beta chains from one sample sequenced in a study of beta chain features in type 1 diabetes (dated by TCRdb to 2017 to 2018). Library method: the immunoSEQ multiplex PCR assay. The entire isolated RNA was reverse transcribed using the High Capacity cDNA Reverse Transcription Kit, and thus expressed TCRB transcripts were sequenced. What TCRdb holds here is the immuneACCESS table cut down to in-frame rearrangements. Part of the clones is not present; checked against another copy, under half of the missing clones reflect an unresolved V gene, and the others are unexplained. The sample table contains hundreds of thousands of clones; only one count was recorded for around 13% of them. Under 8.5% of the sample goes to the ten largest clones. Input material: central memory CD4+ T cells from blood. These receptors were collected from a young man in good health.

This clone has a handful of counts. The genes are TRBV7-6 and TRBJ2-5; 11 nucleotides align to TRBD2. The ends lost 1 base at V and 2 bases at J; junction bases unmatched: 12. The CDR3 contains 19 residues. Germline V lookup: CDR1 SGHVS, CDR2 FNYEAQ. CDR3 residues: CASSLEWASGGKKQETQYF. The CDR3 nucleotides read TGTGCCAGCAGCTTAGAATGGGCTAGCGGGGGGAAGAAACAAGAGACCCAGTACTTC.

V and J are TRBV7-8 and TRBJ2-3; D gene uncertain. V was trimmed by 5 bases and J by 2 bases, leaving 5 bases between them. The CDR3 contains 12 residues. Germline V gene data show CDR1 as SGHVS and CDR2 as FQNEAQ. The CDR3 protein is CASSHLTDTQYF. CDR3 nucleotide sequence: TGTGCCAGCAGCCACCTCACAGATACGCAGTATTTT.

The chain has TRBV6-1 and TRBJ1-5; 10 bases are shared with TRBD1. V trimming: 10 bases; J trimming: 6 bases; junction bases outside the gene matches: 6. CDR1 MNHNS and CDR2 SASEGT come from the germline V gene. This CDR3 spans 13 amino acids. For the CDR3, the DNA is TGTGCCACGAGACAGGGGGCGGGTCAGCCCCAGCATTTT. The encoded protein is CATRQGAGQPQHF.